This T cell receptor (beta chain) was documented in a study of blood T cell repertoires in COVID-19. Turning to the study itself: Researchers got acute and convalescent COVID-19 samples from the United States, Italy and Spain. T cells, B-cell-depleted T cells, or PBMCs provided the cDNA or gDNA that served as material.

V shed 5 bases and J 3 bases; nucleotides not matched to a gene: 1. The CDR3 has 14 residues. The germline V gene has CDR1 MNHEY and CDR2 SMNVEV (reference sequence). Under the authors' procedure: Reference gene primer amplification gave estimated nucleated cell counts. The repertoire was sequenced with immunoSEQ multiplex PCR; TCRdb's copy has only in-frame clones and lacks some. V and J calls and clone size come straight from that table; D and trimming were deduced from the DNA. The sample lists some 200,000 clones, 90% occurring once. The clonotype was recovered from a man aged 45-60 years with acute or convalescent COVID-19. The specimen sequenced was peripheral blood. The chain has TRBV27 and TRBJ2-7; 13 nucleotides match TRBD2. The CDR3 is CASSRTSGSYEQYF. In DNA, the CDR3 is TGTGCCAGCAGTCGGACTAGCGGGAGCTACGAGCAGTACTTC.